The clone carrying this TCR beta chain was observed at least ten times. The antigen is undetermined. cDNA libraries of TCR beta carried unique molecular identifiers. TCRdb reprocessed the PCR reads with MiXCR, giving one entry per CDR3 protein. The data hold about 200,000 distinct CDR3 sequences, with roughly 28% observed a single time. The sample is drawn from a study of post-analysis software for immune sequencing data. Findings of the study overall: Relative to controls, patients had about 5 TRBV segments at higher frequency, with TRBV5-6, TRBV5-1 and TRBV20-1 among these.

Germline CDR1 and CDR2: SGHRS and YFSETQ. The V end lost 3 bases, the J end lost 2 bases, and 12 bases lay between the germline ends. This CDR3 has 14 residues. This rearrangement joins TRBV5-1 to TRBJ2-7; the D gene is possibly TRBD2 (5 bases). Specimen: blood. The source of this sequence is a girl younger than 18 with multiple sclerosis. The DNA of the CDR3 is TGCGCCAGCAGCTCCCCGGAGGCCACCTACGAGCAGTACTTC. It encodes CASSSPEATYEQYF.